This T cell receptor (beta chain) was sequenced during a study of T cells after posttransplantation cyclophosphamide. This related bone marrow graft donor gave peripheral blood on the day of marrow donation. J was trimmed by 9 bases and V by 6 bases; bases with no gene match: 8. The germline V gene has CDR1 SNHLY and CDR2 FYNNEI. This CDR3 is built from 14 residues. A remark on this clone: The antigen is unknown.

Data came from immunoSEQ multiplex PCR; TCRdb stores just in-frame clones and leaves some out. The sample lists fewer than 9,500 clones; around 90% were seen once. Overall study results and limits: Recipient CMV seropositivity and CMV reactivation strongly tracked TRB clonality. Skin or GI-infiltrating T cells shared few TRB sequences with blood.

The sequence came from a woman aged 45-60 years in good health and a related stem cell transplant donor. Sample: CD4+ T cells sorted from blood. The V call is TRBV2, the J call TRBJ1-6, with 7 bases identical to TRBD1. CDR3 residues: CASSGQADSSPLHF. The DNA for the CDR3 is TGTGCCAGCAGCGGACAGGCCGACAGTTCACCCCTCCACTTT.